Sequencing of this T cell receptor beta chain was carried out in a study of neoadjuvant anti-PD-1 for oral cavity cancer. The protocol was immunoSEQ multiplex PCR, while the TCRdb copy is restricted to in-frame clones and leaves out a portion. The sample has approximately 74,000 clones; about 80% are singletons. Patients had HPV-negative, locally advanced oral cavity squamous cell carcinoma. Unmatched junction bases numbered 8, after V lost 0 bases and J lost 4 bases. The length of the CDR3 is 16 residues. From germline, CDR1 is MNHEY and CDR2 SVGAGI. This chain joins TRBV6-5 and TRBJ2-7; 8 bases are shared with TRBD1. This clonotype originated in a person between 35 and 79 years old with oral cavity squamous cell carcinoma. Source: PBMCs, taken before nivolumab (anti-PD-1) treatment. CDR3 coding DNA: TGTGCCAGCAGTTACTCGATAGGACAGGGCGAGTACGAGCAGTACTTC. Its translation is CASSYSIGQGEYEQYF.